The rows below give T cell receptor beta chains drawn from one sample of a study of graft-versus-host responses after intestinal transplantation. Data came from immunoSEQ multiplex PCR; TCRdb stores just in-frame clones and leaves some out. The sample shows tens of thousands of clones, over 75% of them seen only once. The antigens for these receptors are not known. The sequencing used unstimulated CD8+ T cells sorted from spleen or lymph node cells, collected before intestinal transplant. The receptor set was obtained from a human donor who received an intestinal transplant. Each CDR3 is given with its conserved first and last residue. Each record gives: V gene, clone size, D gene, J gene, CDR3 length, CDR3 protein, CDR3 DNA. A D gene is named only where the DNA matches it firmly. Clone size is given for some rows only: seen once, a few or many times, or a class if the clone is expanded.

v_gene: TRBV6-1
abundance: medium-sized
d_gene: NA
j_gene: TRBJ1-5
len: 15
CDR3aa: CASSVRTASNQPQHF
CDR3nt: TGTGCCAGCAGTGTGAGGACAGCCAGCAATCAGCCCCAGCATTTT

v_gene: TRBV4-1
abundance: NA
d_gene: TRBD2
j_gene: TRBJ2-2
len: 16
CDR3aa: CASSHPSGGGTGELFF
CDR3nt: TGCGCCAGCAGCCATCCTAGCGGAGGAGGCACCGGGGAGCTGTTTTTT

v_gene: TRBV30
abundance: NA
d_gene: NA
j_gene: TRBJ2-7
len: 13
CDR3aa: CAWSVGGTYEQYF
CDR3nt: TGTGCCTGGAGTGTCGGGGGTACCTACGAGCAGTACTTC

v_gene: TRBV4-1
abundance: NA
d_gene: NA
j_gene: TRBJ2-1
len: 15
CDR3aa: CASSQGPDGYNEQFF
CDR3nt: TGCGCCAGCAGCCAAGGGCCCGACGGGTACAATGAGCAGTTCTTC

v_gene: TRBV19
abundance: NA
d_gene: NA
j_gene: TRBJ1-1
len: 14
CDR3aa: CASSIVPDSHEAFF
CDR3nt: TGTGCCAGTAGTATAGTCCCGGACAGCCATGAAGCTTTCTTT

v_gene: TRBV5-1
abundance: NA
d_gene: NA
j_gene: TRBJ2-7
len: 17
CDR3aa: CASSLEPHSITSYEQYF
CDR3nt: TGCGCCAGCAGCTTGGAGCCCCACAGCATAACATCCTACGAGCAGTACTTC

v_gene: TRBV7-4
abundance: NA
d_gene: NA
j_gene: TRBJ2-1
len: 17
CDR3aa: CASSLLRRGQSYNEQFF
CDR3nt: TGTGCCAGCAGCTTACTCCGGCGGGGACAGTCCTACAATGAGCAGTTCTTC

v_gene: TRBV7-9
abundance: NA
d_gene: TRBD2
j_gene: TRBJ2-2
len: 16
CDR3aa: CASSLAAGANTGELFF
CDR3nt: TGTGCCAGCAGCTTGGCCGCGGGAGCGAACACCGGGGAGCTGTTTTTT

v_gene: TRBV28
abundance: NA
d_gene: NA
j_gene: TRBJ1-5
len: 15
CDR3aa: CASSREGRSNQPQHF
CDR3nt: TGTGCCAGCAGTAGGGAGGGTAGGAGCAATCAGCCCCAGCATTTT

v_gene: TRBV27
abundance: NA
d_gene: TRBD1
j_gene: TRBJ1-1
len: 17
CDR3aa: CASRGGRGGVMNTEAFF
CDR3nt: TGTGCCAGCAGAGGGGGCAGAGGAGGGGTGATGAACACTGAAGCTTTCTTT